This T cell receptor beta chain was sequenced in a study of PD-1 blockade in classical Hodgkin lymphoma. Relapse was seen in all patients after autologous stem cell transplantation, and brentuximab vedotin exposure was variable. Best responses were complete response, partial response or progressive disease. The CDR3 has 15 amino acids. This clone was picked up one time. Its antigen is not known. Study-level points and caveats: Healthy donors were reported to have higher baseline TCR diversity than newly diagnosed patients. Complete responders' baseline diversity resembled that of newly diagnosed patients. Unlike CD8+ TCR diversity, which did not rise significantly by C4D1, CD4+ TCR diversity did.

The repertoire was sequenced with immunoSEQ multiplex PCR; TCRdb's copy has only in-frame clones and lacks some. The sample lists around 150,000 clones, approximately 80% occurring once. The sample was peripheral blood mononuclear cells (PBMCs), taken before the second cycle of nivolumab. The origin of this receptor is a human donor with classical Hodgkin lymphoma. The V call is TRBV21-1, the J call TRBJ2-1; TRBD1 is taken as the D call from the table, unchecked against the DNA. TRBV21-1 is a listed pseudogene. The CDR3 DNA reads TGTGCCAGCAATCACTCGGGACAGGGCGCCAATGAGCAGTTCTTC. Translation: CASNHSGQGANEQFF.